The 26 T cell receptor beta chains in this list originate from one sample, sequenced in a study of cytomegalovirus exposure and HLA in healthy donors (dated by TCRdb to the late 2010s). Libraries were built with the immunoSEQ multiplex PCR assay. For the multiplex PCR, a mixture combining 60 forward primers for TCR Vbeta segments and 13 reverse primers for TCR Jbeta segments was used. This immuneACCESS table, as held by TCRdb, lists in-frame sequences with V and J called but not all clones. Of the missing ones, under half trace to an unresolved V gene in checked studies; the others have no known cause. The sample table shows 150,000 to 200,000 clones, and just over 75% are seen once. Together, the top ten hold 1.4% of the sample. Sequencing input: PBMCs. The receptors were gathered from a woman in her 30s in good health and CMV-seropositive.

The DNA of the CDR3 is TGTGCCAGCACCCCTAGCGGGAGATTGATCTACGAGCAGTACTTC. This codes for CASTPSGRLIYEQYF. This chain uses TRBV28 with TRBJ2-7, with 10 bases matching TRBD2. The length of the CDR3 is 15 residues. Per germline, CDR1 MDHEN and CDR2 SYDVKM. Trimming took 7 bases from V and 3 from J; bases not matched to a gene: 9.

The rearrangement joins TRBV2 to TRBJ2-5; tentative D call: TRBD2 (5 bases). The CDR3 has 13 amino acids. Deletions cut 4 bases from V and 4 bases from J, with 10 bases between. CDR1 SNHLY and CDR2 FYNNEI come from the germline V gene. The DNA of the CDR3 is TGTGCCAGCAGTGTACTAGAGTCAGAGACCCAGTACTTC. Protein: CASSVLESETQYF.

The V and J genes are TRBV5-6 and TRBJ2-7; 8 bases map to TRBD2. The germline CDR1 and CDR2 sequences are SGHDT and YYEEEE. The CDR3 loop spans 14 amino acids. Germline trimming cut 4 bases from V and 1 base from J; bases unmatched to any gene: 4. CDR3 bases: TGTGCCAGCAGCCCCAAGCGGGGGTCCTACGAGCAGTACTTC. Protein product: CASSPKRGSYEQYF.

A few counts support this clone. J is TRBJ2-2 and V is TRBV5-6; 8 positions agree with TRBD1. The CDR3 totals 15 residues. From germline, CDR1 is SGHDT and CDR2 YYEEEE. After removal of 2 bases from V and 1 base from J, the junction contained 1 base not matched to a gene. The CDR3 sequence: CASSFGTGNTGELFF. CDR3 coding DNA: TGTGCCAGCAGCTTCGGGACAGGGAACACCGGGGAGCTGTTTTTT.

The chain uses TRBV28 and TRBJ2-1, with D possibly TRBD1 on 6 matching bases. The CDR3 has 15 residues. V lost 7 bases to trimming and J lost 0 bases, with 13 bases between them. CDR1 is MDHEN, CDR2 SYDVKM, per germline. CDR3 amino acids: CASTLPQGSYNEQFF. CDR3 nucleotides: TGTGCCAGCACTCTACCACAGGGCTCCTACAATGAGCAGTTCTTC.

The chain couples TRBV7-9 to TRBJ1-2, with D possibly matching TRBD1 (5 bases). The CDR3 contains 14 residues. From germline, CDR1 is SEHNR and CDR2 FQNEAQ (reference sequence). V lost 5 bases and J lost 5, with 15 bases in between. CDR3 nucleotide sequence: TGTGCCAGCAGCAATACAGGTTTCGCTTATGGCTACACCTTC. It specifies CASSNTGFAYGYTF.

The gene calls are TRBV7-2 and TRBJ2-1, with D perhaps TRBD2 (6 bases). Looked up from germline, CDR1 is SGHTA and CDR2 is FQGNSA. V was trimmed by 10 bases and J by 5 bases, leaving 15 bases between them. The CDR3 is 13 amino acids. The CDR3 DNA follows: TGTGCCACCGAGAAATGGGGGGACAATGAGCAGTTCTTC. This translates into CATEKWGDNEQFF.

V and J are TRBV29-1 and TRBJ2-3, with TRBD2 matching 8 bases. The CDR3 length is 17 residues. Germline CDR1 is SQVTM and CDR2 is ANQGSEA. The ends lost 2 bases at V and 0 bases at J; junction bases unmatched: 10. The CDR3 reads CSVEQAPGGGSTDTQYF. CDR3 nucleotide sequence: TGCAGCGTTGAACAGGCGCCTGGCGGGGGGAGCACAGATACGCAGTATTTT.

The V call is TRBV28, the J call TRBJ2-7, with TRBD2 identical over 9 bases. Germline V gene sequence: CDR1 MDHEN, CDR2 SYDVKM. The CDR3 sequence is 16 residues long. V shed 6 bases, J shed 4 bases, and the junction held 13 bases outside the gene matches. The CDR3, as DNA: TGTGCCAGCAGCACCCAGGGCGGGAGGGCCGGGTACGAGCAGTACTTC. Translating it yields CASSTQGGRAGYEQYF.

This chain connects TRBV4-3 to TRBJ2-1; 11 bases fit TRBD2. Germline V gene sequence: CDR1 LGHNA, CDR2 YSLEER. V shed 0 bases, J shed 4 bases, and the junction held 2 bases outside the gene matches. This CDR3 has 16 amino acids. The CDR3: CASSQELAGDYNEQFF. The CDR3 nucleotides read TGCGCCAGCAGCCAAGAACTAGCGGGAGATTACAATGAGCAGTTCTTC.

This chain connects TRBV6-5 to TRBJ2-7; TRBD2 matches at 12 bases. Germline trimming cut 6 bases from V and 3 bases from J; bases unmatched to any gene: 3. Germline V lookup: CDR1 MNHEY, CDR2 SVGAGI. This CDR3 has 14 residues. The CDR3 nucleotides are TGTGCCAGCAGACCGGGACTAGCGGGCTACGAGCAGTACTTC. Encoded protein: CASRPGLAGYEQYF.

This sequence joins TRBV30 and TRBJ1-5; maybe TRBD1 (5 bases). CDR1 GTSNPN and CDR2 SVGIG come from the germline V gene (reference sequence). Trimming took 1 base from V and 5 from J, leaving 12 bases between them. CDR3 length equals 14 residues. The CDR3 protein is CAWSATWGDQPQHF. CDR3 bases: TGTGCCTGGAGTGCCACTTGGGGGGATCAGCCCCAGCATTTT.

The chain couples TRBV5-6 to TRBJ1-2, with D maybe TRBD1 (5 bases). Trimming cost V 4 bases and J 7 bases, with 17 bases left between them. This CDR3 has 14 amino acids. Per the germline V gene, CDR1 is SGHDT and CDR2 is YYEEEE. CDR3 sequence reads: CASSTSQYGGGYTF. In DNA, the CDR3 is TGTGCCAGCAGCACGAGTCAGTACGGGGGTGGCTACACCTTC. Based on the CDR3 plus reference TRBV5-6 and TRBJ1-2, the full variable domain is DAGVTQSPTHLIKTRGQQVTLRCSPKSGHDTVSWYQQALGQGPQFIFQYYEEEERQRGNFPDRFSGHQFPNYSSELNVNALLLGDSALYLCASSTSQYGGGYTFGSGTRLTVV.

The chain is built from TRBV5-1 and TRBJ2-1, with 8 bases that match TRBD1. Unmatched junction bases numbered 7, after V lost 4 bases and J lost 7 bases. CDR1 SGHRS and CDR2 YFSETQ come from the germline V gene. The CDR3 extends over 14 amino acids. CDR3 in DNA: TGCGCCAGCAGCAATGTACAGGGGGATAATGAGCAGTTCTTC. Translating it yields CASSNVQGDNEQFF.

The chain has TRBV27 and TRBJ1-2; maybe TRBD1 (5 bases). Between the trimmed V and J ends, which lost 5 bases and 4 bases, there was a span of 23 bases. The CDR3 runs 17 residues. Germline CDR1 and CDR2: MNHEY and SMNVEV (reference sequence). CDR3 DNA: TGTGCCAGCAGTCCCATACCCCACCCTGGGACTTTCTATGGCTACACCTTC. It yields the protein CASSPIPHPGTFYGYTF.

V gene TRBV7-2 combines with J gene TRBJ2-1; D uncertain. Trimming left V 2 bases short and J 10 bases short, with 15 bases between. Germline loops: CDR1 SGHTA, CDR2 FQGNSA. CDR3 length: 14 residues. The CDR3 coding sequence is TGTGCCAGCAGCTTAATTGGCCCGATGGTAGAGCAGTTCTTC. This codes for CASSLIGPMVEQFF.

V usage is TRBV28 and J usage is TRBJ2-7; 9 bases are shared with TRBD2. The germline V gene has CDR1 MDHEN and CDR2 SYDVKM. CDR3 length equals 14 residues. The trim removed 10 bases at V and 4 bases at J, leaving 11 bases unmatched. The CDR3 DNA reads as TGTGCCATCTTTAGCGGGAGAGGGAGGTACGAGCAGTACTTC. This encodes CAIFSGRGRYEQYF.

The chain couples TRBV6-5 to TRBJ1-2; perhaps TRBD1 as D (6 bases). Germline CDR1 is MNHEY and CDR2 is SVGAGI. The ends were cut back, 4 bases at V and 4 bases at J, with 19 bases in the middle. There are 16 residues in the CDR3. This CDR3 reads CASSWGVGGRGYGYTF. The CDR3 coding sequence is TGTGCCAGCAGTTGGGGGGTGGGGGGGCGCGGCTATGGCTACACCTTC.

The chain uses TRBV10-3 and TRBJ2-1; possibly TRBD2 for D (5 bases). The length of the CDR3 is 14 residues. Per the germline V gene, CDR1 is ENHRY and CDR2 is SYGVKD. Between the trimmed V and J ends, which lost 3 bases and 8 bases, there was a span of 14 bases. CDR3 in DNA: TGTGCCATCAGTGATAAGGCAGCCGGGGATGAGCAGTTCTTC. Its protein product is CAISDKAAGDEQFF.

The chain has TRBV5-4 and TRBJ2-7; TRBD2 matches 8 bases. In germline, CDR1 is SGHNT, CDR2 YYREEE (reference sequence). V shed 6 bases, J shed 1 base, and the junction held 9 bases outside the gene matches. This CDR3 has 15 amino acids. CDR3 DNA: TGTGCCAGCACCGTCAGCGGGAGTGGATCCTACGAGCAGTACTTC. Amino acid sequence: CASTVSGSGSYEQYF.

V and J are TRBV7-5 and TRBJ2-3; TRBD2 is the table's D call, not checked against the DNA. TRBV7-5 is reported as a pseudogene. This CDR3 contains 15 residues. CDR3 sequence reads: CVSCIWRYCTDTQYF. The DNA of the CDR3 is TGTGTCAGTTGTATATGGCGGTATTGCACAGATACGCAGTATTTT.

This clone was detected only once. The chain is built from TRBV10-3 and TRBJ2-3; 7 bases map to TRBD2. The CDR3 loop spans 15 amino acids. V was pared by 2 bases and J by 3 bases, with 5 bases of the junction left unmatched. The germline gives CDR1 ENHRY, CDR2 SYGVKD. The CDR3 sequence is CAISEGLAETDTQYF. DNA of the CDR3: TGTGCCATCAGTGAGGGGCTAGCGGAGACAGATACGCAGTATTTT.

The chain couples TRBV27 to TRBJ2-1; no clear D gene. Germline CDR1 and CDR2: MNHEY and SMNVEV (reference sequence). V lost 4 bases to trimming and J lost 8 bases, with 15 bases between them. The CDR3 length is 14 residues. This CDR3 reads CASSWVDVGYEQFF. The CDR3 DNA sequence: TGTGCCAGCAGTTGGGTCGATGTCGGGTATGAGCAGTTCTTC.

The chain carries TRBV11-2 and TRBJ2-5; 7 bases line up with TRBD2. The CDR3 loop spans 16 amino acids. J lost 0 bases, V lost 1 base, and 5 bases had no gene match. Germline assignment: CDR1 SGHAT and CDR2 FQNNGV. CDR3 in amino acids: CASSLGGGWYQETQYF. DNA of the CDR3: TGTGCCAGCAGCTTAGGGGGGGGATGGTACCAAGAGACCCAGTACTTC.

The J gene is TRBJ1-2, the V gene TRBV6-5; a weak D match, TRBD1 (5 bases). From germline, CDR1 is MNHEY and CDR2 SVGAGI. The CDR3 sequence is 13 residues long. V lost 0 bases and J 6 bases, leaving 8 bases between the germline ends. This CDR3 is CASSYSGGDGYTF. Written as DNA, the CDR3 is TGTGCCAGCAGTTACTCAGGAGGGGATGGCTACACCTTC.

In this sample, this clone turned up once. This chain uses TRBV9 with TRBJ2-1; D uncertain. The germline gives CDR1 SGDLS, CDR2 YYNGEE. The V gene lost 2 bases and the J gene lost 7 bases, with 10 bases spanning the gap. The CDR3 loop spans 13 amino acids. CDR3 amino acids: CASSVRDFNEQFF. CDR3 bases: TGTGCCAGCAGCGTCCGCGATTTTAATGAGCAGTTCTTC.